This T cell receptor (beta chain) derives from a study of blood T cell repertoires in COVID-19. Study-level background: PBMCs, B-cell-depleted T cells, or T cells were the source of the cDNA or gDNA that made up the material.

Authors' processing steps: Reference gene primer amplification in the assay estimated nucleated cell counts. Profiled with immunoSEQ multiplex PCR; TCRdb holds only in-frame clones, not every one. V and J calls and clone size are as listed in that table; D and trimming were resolved from the DNA. The sample yields approximately 90,000 clones, 65% to 80% seen once. This CDR3 comprises 13 residues. With 6 bases removed from V and 4 bases from J, the gap between germline ends came to 10 bases. Germline CDR1 reads MNHEY; CDR2 reads SVGAGI. Sequencing was performed on peripheral blood. The rearrangement uses TRBV6-5 and TRBJ1-5, with D possibly matching TRBD1 (6 bases). The receptor was derived from a man between 65 and 85 years old with acute or convalescent COVID-19. CDR3 DNA sequence: TGTGCCAGCAGGCTAAGGGGGAATCAGCCCCAGCATTTT. This translates into CASRLRGNQPQHF.